A single sample gave rise to the 20 T cell receptor beta chains below, sequenced in a study of T cell repertoires in cytomegalovirus infection. TCRdb re-called the reads through MiXCR, storing one row per CDR3 protein. Among about 34,000 distinct CDR3 sequences, roughly 54% were seen once, and the ten largest hold approximately 90%. These TCRs' antigens remain unknown. Sequenced material: CD8+ T cells from cultured PBMCs, taken from culture after CMV antigen stimulation. The receptors stem from a human donor in good health (CMV status not recorded). Some clones in this sample may be carry-over from other donors' samples.

This CDR3 is CASSLGVWVAGGEQYF. As DNA, the CDR3 is TGTGCCAGCAGCTTAGGCGTTTGGGTAGCGGGAGGCGAGCAGTACTTC. This rearrangement joins TRBV7-9 to TRBJ2-7, with 10 bases matching TRBD2. There are 16 residues in the CDR3. Germline V gene lookup returns CDR1 SEHNR and CDR2 FQNEAQ (reference sequence). Germline trimming cut 1 base from V and 6 bases from J; bases unmatched to any gene: 9.

This rearrangement joins TRBV11-2 to TRBJ2-1; D is undetermined. This CDR3 has 19 amino acids. Germline V gene sequence: CDR1 SGHAT, CDR2 FQNNGV. V was trimmed by 7 bases and J by 0 bases, leaving 25 bases between them. The CDR3 nucleotides read TGTGCCAGCACTCACCTGGGCGGTTCCTTGGAGAGCTCCTACAATGAGCAGTTCTTC. Its protein product is CASTHLGGSLESSYNEQFF.

The CDR3: CSVPTEDGDGYTF. CDR3 nucleotide sequence: TGCAGCGTCCCGACAGAGGACGGGGATGGCTACACCTTC. The V call is TRBV29-1, the J call TRBJ1-2, with D possibly matching TRBD1 (5 bases). The CDR3 length is 13 residues. Germline V gene data show CDR1 as SQVTM and CDR2 as ANQGSEA. V lost 6 bases and J lost 6, with 17 bases in between. Using reference TRBV29-1 and TRBJ1-2 for the parts outside the CDR3, the full variable domain is SAVISQKPSRDICQRGTSLTIQCQVDSQVTMMFWYRQQPGQSLTLIATANQGSEATYESGFVIDKFPISRPNLTFSTLTVSNMSPEDSSIYLCSVPTEDGDGYTFGSGTRLTVV.

V is TRBV5-8 and J is TRBJ1-2; 8 nucleotides agree with TRBD1. The germline gives CDR1 SGHTS, CDR2 YDEGEE. This CDR3 comprises 16 residues. V dropped 4 bases and J dropped 4; count of bases not matched to a gene: 12. For the CDR3, the DNA is TGTGCCAGCAGCGCTATCCTTGACAGGGGCGGCTATGGCTACACCTTC. It is translated as CASSAILDRGGYGYTF.

This clonotype was seen a handful of times. The chain carries TRBV7-2 and TRBJ2-7, with 10 bases matching TRBD2. This CDR3 has 19 amino acids. J was trimmed by 6 bases and V by 5 bases; bases with no gene match: 22. CDR1 is SGHTA and CDR2 is FQGNSA in the germline V gene. This CDR3 reads CASSDPGTPALAGVLEQYF. The CDR3 coding sequence is TGTGCCAGCAGCGACCCCGGGACACCCGCTCTAGCGGGAGTACTCGAGCAGTACTTC.

This clonotype was observed a single time. The chain links TRBV28 to TRBJ1-1; D gene unclear. The CDR3 extends over 15 amino acids. Trimming took 4 bases from V and 3 from J, leaving 15 bases between them. The germline V gene has CDR1 MDHEN and CDR2 SYDVKM. CDR3 amino acids: CASSSGFFGYTEAFF. The CDR3 DNA sequence: TGTGCCAGCAGTTCAGGTTTTTTCGGGTACACTGAAGCTTTCTTT.

There are many counts of this clonotype. This rearrangement joins TRBV5-6 to TRBJ2-1; weak D call: TRBD2 (6 bases). The CDR3 runs to 16 residues. Trimming took 4 bases from V and 7 from J, leaving 21 bases between them. Per germline, CDR1 SGHDT and CDR2 YYEEEE. CDR3: CASSPIDTFAGNEQFF. The CDR3 region has the DNA TGTGCCAGCAGCCCAATCGACACGTTTGCGGGAAATGAGCAGTTCTTC.

This chain links TRBV4-1 with TRBJ1-5; weak D call: TRBD1 (5 bases). Germline V gene data show CDR1 as MGHRA and CDR2 as YSYEKL. This CDR3 has 13 residues. Trimming removed 3 bases from V and 7 bases from J, with 10 bases in between. The CDR3 loop is CASSHQRGQPQHF. CDR3 sequence (DNA): TGCGCCAGCAGCCACCAAAGGGGCCAGCCCCAGCATTTT.

The V and J genes are TRBV7-2 and TRBJ2-7, with D possibly TRBD1 on 6 matching bases. Trimming cost V 5 bases and J 3 bases, with 17 bases left between them. The CDR3 consists of 15 residues. Germline CDR1 reads SGHTA; CDR2 reads FQGNSA. DNA for the CDR3: TGTGCCAGCAGCCAAACAGGGTATAGTAGCTACGAGCAGTACTTC. Translating it yields CASSQTGYSSYEQYF.

The CDR3 loop reads CASSEQGGTDTQYF. As DNA, the CDR3 is TGTGCCAGCAGCGAACAGGGGGGGACAGATACGCAGTATTTT. V and J are TRBV7-6 and TRBJ2-3; possible D gene TRBD1, 8 bases. The CDR3 extends over 14 amino acids. Germline V gene sequence: CDR1 SGHVS, CDR2 FNYEAQ. V was clipped by 5 bases and J by 3 bases, with 12 bases between them.

V is TRBV5-4 and J is TRBJ2-7, with 16 bases lining up with TRBD2. Unmatched junction bases numbered 3, after V lost 2 bases and J lost 7 bases. CDR3 size: 15 residues. Germline V gene sequence: CDR1 SGHNT, CDR2 YYREEE (reference sequence). The CDR3 is CASSFPGLAGGEQYF. As DNA, the CDR3 is TGTGCCAGCAGCTTCCCGGGACTAGCGGGAGGGGAGCAGTACTTC.

This clonotype came up a few times. The gene calls are TRBV7-2 and TRBJ2-7; D perhaps matches TRBD1 (6 bases). V was pared by 5 bases and J by 0 bases, with 17 bases between. There are 16 residues in the CDR3. In germline, CDR1 is SGHTA, CDR2 FQGNSA. CDR3 residues: CASSAGPWDNSYEQYF. Here the CDR3 DNA reads TGTGCCAGCAGCGCGGGCCCTTGGGACAACTCCTACGAGCAGTACTTC.

The chain has TRBV15 and TRBJ2-3; 10 nucleotides line up with TRBD2. CDR1 is LNHNV, CDR2 YYDKDF, per germline (reference sequence). This CDR3 spans 20 amino acids. J gave up 2 bases and V 0 bases, and 14 bases lay outside the gene matches. The DNA of the CDR3 is TGTGCCACCAGCAGAGACTTAGCGGGGGGTTTTAATACCCCCACAGATACGCAGTATTTT. Residues: CATSRDLAGGFNTPTDTQYF.

This sequence joins TRBV3-1 and TRBJ1-4, with 7 bases identical to TRBD1. This CDR3 has 15 residues. Germline CDR1 LGHDT, CDR2 YNNKEL (reference sequence). V was pared by 6 bases and J by 5 bases, with 9 bases of the junction left unmatched. Written as DNA, the CDR3 is TGTGCCAGCAGACCGTCGGGACAGAGAAATGAAAAACTGTTTTTT. Encoded protein: CASRPSGQRNEKLFF.

The V and J genes are TRBV12-3 or TRBV12-4 and TRBJ1-1; 7 positions match TRBD1. This CDR3 comprises 13 residues. V lost 8 bases, J lost 1 base, and 4 bases stayed unmatched. CDR3 protein: CASGRDRNTEAFF. DNA for the CDR3: TGTGCCAGCGGCCGGGACAGGAACACTGAAGCTTTCTTT.

This chain joins TRBV29-1 and TRBJ2-7, with 7 nucleotides matching TRBD2. Germline assignment: CDR1 SQVTM and CDR2 ANQGSEA. The junction had 9 bases not matched to a gene; V was cut back by 7 bases and J by 6 bases. This CDR3 has 12 amino acids. Here the CDR3 reads CSASTSVLEQYF. The CDR3 DNA reads as TGCAGCGCCTCTACTAGCGTTCTCGAGCAGTACTTC.

In its sample, this clonotype ranks as medium-sized. The chain recombines TRBV7-9 with TRBJ1-5, with D perhaps matching TRBD1 (6 bases). Trimming pared 5 bases from V and 5 bases from J, leaving 16 bases between. This CDR3 has 15 residues. Germline V lookup: CDR1 SEHNR, CDR2 FQNEAQ (reference sequence). The DNA for the CDR3 is TGTGCCAGCAGCACCTCTAACAGGGAGGATCAGCCCCAGCATTTT. Protein product: CASSTSNREDQPQHF.

The V and J genes are TRBV25-1 and TRBJ1-1, with a tentative D call TRBD1 (6 bases). Germline V gene data show CDR1 as MGHDK and CDR2 as SYGVNS. This CDR3 is 20 amino acids long. V gave up 4 bases and J gave up 1 base, with 28 bases separating them. In nucleotides, the CDR3 is TGTGCCAGCAGTGGGCCCTTTTCTCCACAGGGATGGAGTGGGAACACTGAAGCTTTCTTT. Translated: CASSGPFSPQGWSGNTEAFF.

This clonotype turned up a few times. The genes are TRBV3-1 and TRBJ2-5, with 8 bases identical to TRBD1. V gave up 4 bases and J gave up 4 bases; unmatched junction bases: 11. CDR1 and CDR2 from the germline V gene are LGHDT and YNNKEL (reference sequence). The CDR3 has 16 amino acids. CDR3 nucleotides: TGTGCCAGCAGCCTTACAGGGGGAGAGGACGGAGAGACCCAGTACTTC. Translation: CASSLTGGEDGETQYF.

The chain links TRBV7-9 to TRBJ1-2; D remains ambiguous. V dropped 3 bases and J dropped 8 bases, with 13 bases sitting between them. The germline CDR1 and CDR2 sequences are SEHNR and FQNEAQ (reference sequence). The CDR3 length is 13 residues. Written as DNA, the CDR3 is TGTGCCAGCAGCTTGAATCCGACACCCGGCTACACCTTC. Translating gives CASSLNPTPGYTF.